This T cell receptor beta chain was sequenced in a study of identical twins. This clonotype was seen a handful of times. Its antigen is unknown. TCRdb recomputed calls from the 5' RACE reads with MiXCR, one row per CDR3 protein. Seen here are roughly 630,000 distinct CDR3 sequences, roughly 7.2% observed once, and the top ten hold 1.5% to 2%. Overall study results and limits: Zero-insertion analyses were open to partial confounding by invariant MAIT and iNKT cells.

Losses at the gene ends were 4 bases for V and 3 bases for J; bases not matched to a gene: 6. Germline V CDR1 and CDR2: SGHRS, YFSETQ. This CDR3 region has 14 residues. These sequences were also reported in another study, on yellow fever vaccine responses in identical twins.

The sample consisted of PBMCs. The V and J genes are TRBV5-1 and TRBJ2-5; TRBD2 aligns across 7 bases. This TCR came from a woman aged 18-35 years in good health. The CDR3 DNA reads as TGCGCCAGCAGCGCAACCAGCGGGGAAGAGACCCAGTACTTC. The encoded protein is CASSATSGEETQYF. The complete variable domain, with remaining parts taken from reference TRBV5-1 and TRBJ2-5, reads KAGVTQTPRYLIKTRGQQVTLSCSPISGHRSVSWYQQTPGQGLQFLFEYFSETQRNKGNFPGRFSGRQFSNSRSEMNVSTLELGDSALYLCASSATSGEETQYFGPGTRLLVL.